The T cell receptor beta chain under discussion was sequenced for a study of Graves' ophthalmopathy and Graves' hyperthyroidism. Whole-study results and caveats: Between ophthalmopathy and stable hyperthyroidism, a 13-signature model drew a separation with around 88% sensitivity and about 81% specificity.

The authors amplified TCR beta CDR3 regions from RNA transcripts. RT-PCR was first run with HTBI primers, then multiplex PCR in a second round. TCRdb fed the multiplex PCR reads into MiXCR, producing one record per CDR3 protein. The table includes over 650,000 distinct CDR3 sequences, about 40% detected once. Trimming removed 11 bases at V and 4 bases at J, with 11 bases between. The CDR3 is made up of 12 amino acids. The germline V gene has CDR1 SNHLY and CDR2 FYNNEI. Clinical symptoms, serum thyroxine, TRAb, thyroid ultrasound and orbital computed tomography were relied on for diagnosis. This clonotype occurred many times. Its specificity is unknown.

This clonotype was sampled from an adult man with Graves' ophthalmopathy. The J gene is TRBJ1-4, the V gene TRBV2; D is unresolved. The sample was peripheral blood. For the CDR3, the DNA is TGTGCCGGAACGGGTAGTAATGAAAAACTGTTTTTT. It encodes CAGTGSNEKLFF.